This TCR beta chain was recorded in a study of cytomegalovirus exposure and HLA in healthy donors. A multiplex PCR was run with 60 Vbeta primers and 13 Jbeta primers. Some clones are missing from TCRdb's copy, which holds only in-frame ones; the method was immunoSEQ multiplex PCR. The sample lists 120,000 to 150,000 clones, approximately 78% occurring once. The CDR3 has 14 residues. V was pared by 4 bases and J by 0 bases, with 9 bases between. Germline lookup yields CDR1 WNHNN and CDR2 SYGVQD (reference sequence). The specimen was PBMCs. The clonotype originates from a man aged 40-49 years in good health and CMV-seropositive. The chain is built from TRBV10-1 and TRBJ2-5; weak D call: TRBD2 (5 bases). In DNA form, the CDR3 reads TGCGCCAGCAGTGGGGGAGCGAACCAAGAGACCCAGTACTTC. Protein product: CASSGGANQETQYF.